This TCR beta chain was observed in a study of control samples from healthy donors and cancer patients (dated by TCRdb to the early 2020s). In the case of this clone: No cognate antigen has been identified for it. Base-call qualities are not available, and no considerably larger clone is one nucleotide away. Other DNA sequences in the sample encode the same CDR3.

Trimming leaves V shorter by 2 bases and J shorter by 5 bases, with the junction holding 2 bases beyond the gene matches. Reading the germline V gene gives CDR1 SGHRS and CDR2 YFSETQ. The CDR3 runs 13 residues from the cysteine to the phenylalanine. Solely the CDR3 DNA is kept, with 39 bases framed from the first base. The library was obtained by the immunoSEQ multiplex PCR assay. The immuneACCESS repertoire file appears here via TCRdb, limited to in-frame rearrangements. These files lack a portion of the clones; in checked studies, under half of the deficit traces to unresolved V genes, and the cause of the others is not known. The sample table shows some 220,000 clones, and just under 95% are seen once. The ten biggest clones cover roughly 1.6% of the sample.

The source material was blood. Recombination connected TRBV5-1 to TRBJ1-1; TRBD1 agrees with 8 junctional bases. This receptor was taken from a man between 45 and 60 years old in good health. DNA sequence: TGCGCCAGCAGCTTAACAGGGGGGACTGAAGCTTTCTTT. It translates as CASSLTGGTEAFF.